This note documents a single T cell receptor (beta chain) sequence. Its antigen is not known. This may be a read error: a much more frequent sequence differs by one nucleotide. V dropped 7 bases and J dropped 3 bases, with 12 bases sitting between them. Germline-derived CDR1 and CDR2 are MNHEY and SVGEGT. CDR3 length: 13 amino acids. During its preparation, the TCRbeta library received unique molecular identifiers. TCRdb reanalysed the PCR reads using MiXCR and keeps one entry per CDR3 protein. Of almost 500,000 distinct CDR3 sequences listed, about 10% are singletons. This specimen belongs to a study of T-cell reconstitution after alpha-beta-depleted transplantation in children. Points from the study as a whole: Some patients owed their high day-60 TCRbeta diversity to surviving recipient T cells and thymic progenitors. Several hundred expanded graft clones reportedly supplied alpha-beta T cells about two months after transplant. Hyperexpanded clones declined; after one year, newly produced T cells mostly supplied diversity.

The specimen comprised PBMCs, sampled before TCRalphabeta/CD19-depleted stem cell transplant. This receptor was obtained from a child aged 2 to 10 with inherited bone marrow failure, due to receive a stem cell transplant. The chain couples TRBV6-2 or TRBV6-3 to TRBJ2-5; D might be TRBD2 (5 bases). Here the CDR3 DNA reads TGTGCCAGCAATGCGATAGCGAAAGAGACCCAGTACTTC. It encodes CASNAIAKETQYF.